These 27 T cell receptor beta chains came from one sample sequenced in a study of high-grade serous ovarian cancer treatment subgroups. This table comes from immunoSEQ multiplex PCR, and its TCRdb copy is limited to in-frame clones, with some not included. The sample includes about 10,000 clones, approximately 70% of them seen just once. The tumor samples were collected prior to definitive surgery or chemotherapy. The sequenced sample was tumor tissue. The origin of the receptors is a human donor with high-grade serous ovarian cancer.

The V and J genes are TRBV30 and TRBJ1-6; D perhaps matches TRBD1 (6 bases). This CDR3 has 13 residues. Per germline, CDR1 GTSNPN and CDR2 SVGIG (reference sequence). Trimming stripped 8 bases from V and 4 bases from J, with 12 bases between. The CDR3 spells CAGRGEYNSPLHF. The CDR3 DNA is TGTGCCGGTAGGGGGGAATATAATTCACCCCTCCACTTT.

J is TRBJ2-1 and V is TRBV14, with D tentatively TRBD2 (6 bases). The CDR3 loop spans 13 amino acids. Trimming left V 1 base short and J 8 bases short, with 9 bases between. CDR1 SGHDN and CDR2 FVKESK come from the germline V gene. CDR3 DNA: TGTGCCAGCAGCCAAGCGGGAGTGTATGAGCAGTTCTTC. Its protein product is CASSQAGVYEQFF.

The chain combines TRBV19 with TRBJ2-7; D is unresolved. V was clipped by 6 bases and J by 6 bases, with 24 bases between them. Germline CDR1 and CDR2: LNHDA and SQIVND (reference sequence). This CDR3 has 16 residues. The CDR3 here is CASRNQHRIRGSEQYF. The CDR3 region has the DNA TGTGCCAGTAGGAATCAACACCGGATCCGTGGGTCCGAGCAGTACTTC.

This clone has only a few counts. The chain recombines TRBV6-6 with TRBJ1-1, with 8 bases matching TRBD1. Losses at the gene ends were 8 bases for V and 5 bases for J; bases not matched to a gene: 7. Germline CDR1 is MNHNY and CDR2 is SVGAGI (reference sequence). CDR3 length equals 13 residues. The CDR3 DNA reads as TGTGCCAGCGGAGCCCGACAGGGGACTGAAGCTTTCTTT. Amino acids: CASGARQGTEAFF.

The chain employs TRBV5-6 and TRBJ2-5, with D possibly being TRBD1 (6 bases). The end of the DNA aligns better with TRBJ2-7, so the J call may be wrong. This CDR3 spans 14 amino acids. CDR1 and CDR2 (germline): SGHDT, YYEEEE. CDR3 sequence: CASSSTGSSYEQYF. The CDR3 nucleotides read TGTGCCAGCAGCTCCACAGGGAGCTCCTACGAGCAGTACTTC.

The chain is built from TRBV7-3 and TRBJ2-1; D is perhaps TRBD2 (6 bases). The CDR3 spans 15 residues. CDR1 is SGHTA, CDR2 FQGTGA, per germline. Trimming took 5 bases from V and 5 from J, leaving 16 bases between them. The CDR3 sequence: CASSPGGAKDNEQFF. Written as DNA, the CDR3 is TGTGCCAGCAGCCCCGGGGGAGCGAAGGACAATGAGCAGTTCTTC.

A few counts support this clone. The chain has TRBV6-4 and TRBJ2-2; 7 positions agree with TRBD2. The CDR3 length is 15 residues. In germline, CDR1 is MRHNA, CDR2 SNTAGT. With V trimmed by 3 bases and J by 6 bases, 7 bases remained unmatched. The CDR3 region has the DNA TGTGCCAGCAGTGAGGGCGGGAGAGGATCCGGGGAGCTGTTTTTT. This gives the protein CASSEGGRGSGELFF.

The chain links TRBV19 to TRBJ2-1; 13 nucleotides match TRBD2. CDR1 LNHDA and CDR2 SQIVND come from the germline V gene (reference sequence). Trimming at V came to 6 bases and at J to 7 bases, leaving 6 bases not matched to a gene. The CDR3 spans 15 residues. CDR3 loop: CASSPWTSGRNEQFF. The CDR3 DNA reads TGTGCCAGTAGCCCTTGGACTAGCGGGAGAAATGAGCAGTTCTTC.

V and J are TRBV7-2 and TRBJ1-4; D gene ambiguous. The CDR3 is 14 amino acids. V was pared by 5 bases and J by 2 bases, with 9 bases between. CDR1 and CDR2 (germline): SGHTA, FQGNSA. The CDR3: CASSPTSTNEKLFF. CDR3 in DNA: TGTGCCAGCAGCCCCACCTCCACTAATGAAAAACTGTTTTTT.

J is TRBJ1-2 and V is TRBV6-6; no reliable D call. The CDR3 spans 12 residues. Germline values: CDR1 MNHNY, CDR2 SVGAGI (reference sequence). V dropped 0 bases and J dropped 4 bases, with 3 bases sitting between them. CDR3 coding DNA: TGTGCCAGCAGTTACTCCGCCTATGGCTACACCTTC. This gives the protein CASSYSAYGYTF.

There are a few counts of this clone. This sequence joins TRBV6-7 and TRBJ2-5; D ambiguous. TRBV6-7 is an ORF for which the function is uncertain. Between the trimmed V and J ends, which lost 2 bases and 5 bases, there was a span of 12 bases. CDR3 length: 14 residues. The CDR3 sequence: CASSYRRTAETQYF. DNA for the CDR3: TGTGCCAGCAGTTACCGGCGAACAGCCGAGACCCAGTACTTC.

The chain has TRBV30 and TRBJ1-4; 9 nucleotides line up with TRBD1. Germline loops: CDR1 GTSNPN, CDR2 SVGIG (reference sequence). The CDR3 runs 15 residues. Losses at the gene ends were 0 bases for V and 5 bases for J; bases not matched to a gene: 4. CDR3 DNA sequence: TGTGCCTGGAGTGTACGAGGGACAGGGAATGAAAAACTGTTTTTT. Protein product: CAWSVRGTGNEKLFF.

The rearrangement joins TRBV2 to TRBJ2-7; 9 bases map to TRBD1. V trimming: 7 bases; J trimming: 3 bases; junction bases outside the gene matches: 1. The CDR3 sequence is 12 residues long. The V gene's germline CDR1 is SNHLY and CDR2 FYNNEI. The CDR3 DNA is TGTGCCAGCAAGGGACAGGGCTACGAGCAGTACTTC. Translated, it gives CASKGQGYEQYF.

This clone was detected only once. One end of the junction does not line up with germline, which may come from a read error. The gene calls are TRBV7-9 and TRBJ1-1, with D hard to call. The CDR3 is 11 amino acids. Germline CDR1 is SEHNR and CDR2 is FQNEAQ (reference sequence). The CDR3 coding sequence is TGTGCCAGCAGCTTAGACCCTGATGCTTTCTTT. Translating it yields CASSLDPDAFF.

This clone appeared once. V and J are TRBV27 and TRBJ2-7; D might be TRBD1 or TRBD2, each matching 5 bases. Germline CDR1 is MNHEY and CDR2 is SMNVEV (reference sequence). Trimming left V 0 bases short and J 9 bases short, with 9 bases between. The CDR3 is 12 amino acids. In DNA, the CDR3 is TGTGCCAGCAGTTTATCTCAGGGACCGCAGTACTTC. As protein: CASSLSQGPQYF.

This clone was picked up a small number of times. The chain's CDR3 is CSVEAEGDYHEQYF. CDR3 sequence (DNA): TGCAGCGTTGAGGCGGAGGGGGATTACCACGAGCAGTACTTC. This rearrangement joins TRBV29-1 to TRBJ2-7; D is tentatively TRBD1 or TRBD2 (6 bases each). V shed 3 bases and J shed 5 bases, with 17 bases lying between them. The CDR3 consists of 14 residues. Germline CDR1 SQVTM, CDR2 ANQGSEA.

The V and J genes are TRBV4-1 and TRBJ2-5; D is unclear. V lost 2 bases to trimming and J lost 5 bases, with 12 bases between them. This CDR3 spans 14 amino acids. Germline CDR1 MGHRA, CDR2 YSYEKL. Here the CDR3 DNA reads TGCGCCAGCAGCCAATTACAGCCGCGGGAGACCCAGTACTTC. It yields the protein CASSQLQPRETQYF.

The J gene is TRBJ2-5, the V gene TRBV27; 15 bases match TRBD2. The V segment lost 8 bases and the J segment 5 bases; nucleotides outside the gene matches: 15. The CDR3 consists of 18 residues. Germline lookup yields CDR1 MNHEY and CDR2 SMNVEV (reference sequence). CDR3 DNA: TGTGCCAGCGCCTCCCAGAAGGGACTAGCGGGAGGTGGCGAGACCCAGTACTTC. It yields the protein CASASQKGLAGGGETQYF.

By sample fraction, this clone is large. The V gene is TRBV7-3, the J gene TRBJ2-1; 11 nucleotides match TRBD2. V was clipped by 1 base and J by 7 bases; unmatched bases: 6. This CDR3 contains 16 residues. The germline CDR1 and CDR2 sequences are SGHTA and FQGTGA. In DNA form, the CDR3 reads TGTGCCAGCAGCTTAATAGCGGGAGGGCACGGGAATGAGCAGTTCTTC. Protein sequence: CASSLIAGGHGNEQFF.

V and J are TRBV6-5 and TRBJ1-2; possible D gene TRBD1, 5 bases. The germline V gene has CDR1 MNHEY and CDR2 SVGAGI. The CDR3 has 14 residues. Trimming cost V 2 bases and J 2 bases, with 9 bases left between them. This CDR3 is CASSYRGINYGYTF. CDR3 sequence (DNA): TGTGCCAGCAGTTACAGGGGTATAAACTATGGCTACACCTTC.

The rearrangement joins TRBV7-2 to TRBJ2-1; D remains unclear. CDR1 and CDR2 from the germline V gene are SGHTA and FQGNSA. This CDR3 is built from 13 residues. V shed 4 bases and J shed 2 bases, with 6 bases lying between them. The CDR3 reads CASSSDAYNEQFF. The CDR3 DNA sequence: TGTGCCAGCAGCTCAGACGCCTACAATGAGCAGTTCTTC.

This sequence joins TRBV9 and TRBJ1-2, with D possibly being TRBD1 (5 bases). Germline CDR1 and CDR2: SGDLS and YYNGEE. V was clipped by 3 bases and J by 1 base, with 16 bases between them. CDR3 size: 16 residues. CDR3 in amino acids: CASSDPPTGFNYGYTF. The CDR3, as DNA: TGTGCCAGCAGCGACCCCCCAACAGGTTTTAACTATGGCTACACCTTC.

This sequence joins TRBV7-8 and TRBJ1-3, with TRBD1 identical over 12 bases. Germline lookup yields CDR1 SGHVS and CDR2 FQNEAQ. The CDR3 length is 18 residues. Trimming cost V 3 bases and J 0 bases; bases outside gene matches: 6. CDR3 in amino acids: CASSFQAGQGASGNTIYF. Written as DNA, the CDR3 is TGTGCCAGCAGCTTTCAAGCGGGACAGGGGGCCTCTGGAAACACCATATATTTT.

The chain recombines TRBV19 with TRBJ1-1; the match to TRBD1 covers 8 bases. V was clipped by 6 bases and J by 4 bases; unmatched bases: 16. Germline CDR1 and CDR2: LNHDA and SQIVND (reference sequence). This CDR3 region has 17 residues. As DNA, the CDR3 is TGTGCCAGTAGCCATGGGCAGGGGGCATTTCGCGCCACTGAAGCTTTCTTT. As protein: CASSHGQGAFRATEAFF.

This clone was seen just once. The chain uses TRBV6-1 and TRBJ1-1; weak D call: TRBD1 (6 bases). Trimming left V 10 bases short and J 2 bases short, with 14 bases between. This CDR3 spans 13 amino acids. Germline values: CDR1 MNHNS, CDR2 SASEGT. The CDR3 protein is CATGTYDNTEAFF. The CDR3 DNA follows: TGTGCCACCGGGACATATGATAACACTGAAGCTTTCTTT.

The V call is TRBV7-2, the J call TRBJ1-1; tentative D call: TRBD1 (5 bases). CDR1 SGHTA and CDR2 FQGNSA come from the germline V gene. Trimming cost V 4 bases and J 3 bases, with 12 bases left between them. The CDR3 length is 14 residues. CDR3 nucleotides: TGTGCCAGCAGCTCTCGGGGCGGTTACACTGAAGCTTTCTTT. Translation gives CASSSRGGYTEAFF. The entire variable domain, with the rest obtained from reference TRBV7-2 and TRBJ1-1, is as follows: GAGVSQSPSNKVTEKGKDVELRCDPISGHTALYWYRQSLGQGLEFLIYFQGNSAPDKSGLPSDRFSAERTGGSVSTLTIQRTQQEDSAVYLCASSSRGGYTEAFFGQGTRLTVV.

This chain connects TRBV5-1 to TRBJ1-5, with D maybe TRBD1 (6 bases). This CDR3 has 16 residues. The germline V and J ends were trimmed by 4 bases and 0 bases, with 14 bases remaining between them. Germline CDR1 reads SGHRS; CDR2 reads YFSETQ. The CDR3 protein is CASSPTGTYSNQPQHF. The DNA of the CDR3 is TGCGCCAGCAGCCCTACAGGGACGTATAGCAATCAGCCCCAGCATTTT.